Below are 27 T cell receptor beta chains sequenced from a single sample in a study of T cells in Graves' hyperthyroidism and ophthalmopathy. The TCR beta CDR3 regions underwent amplification using RNA transcripts as the source. When the TCR CDR3 underwent first-round RT-PCR, the HTBI primer set was used. TCRdb used MiXCR to reprocess the multiplex PCR reads, holding one entry per CDR3 protein. This table holds a few hundred thousand distinct CDR3 sequences, just over 45% found once. The sequencing input was peripheral blood or thyroid tissue (not recorded which). These receptors were taken from a woman aged 18-35 years with Graves' hyperthyroidism.

This clonotype has ten or more counts. The chain joins TRBV7-8 to TRBJ1-5; D remains unclear. Between the trimmed V and J ends, which lost 1 base and 3 bases, there was a span of 13 bases. The CDR3 extends over 16 amino acids. Germline CDR1 is SGHVS and CDR2 is FQNEAQ. The CDR3 DNA reads as TGTGCCAGCAGCTTAGGTGGTGTACAGCCCAATCAGCCCCAGCATTTT. Amino acid sequence: CASSLGGVQPNQPQHF. Filled out from reference TRBV7-8 and TRBJ1-5, the complete variable domain reads GAGVSQSPRYKVAKRGQDVALRCDPISGHVSLFWYQQALGQGPEFLTYFQNEAQLDKSGLPSDRFFAERPEGSVSTLKIQRTQQEDSAVYLCASSLGGVQPNQPQHFGDGTRLSIL.

The rearrangement uses TRBV12-3 or TRBV12-4 and TRBJ2-5; 11 bases are shared with TRBD2. The junction had 7 bases not matched to a gene; V was cut back by 5 bases and J by 2 bases. The CDR3 has 16 amino acids. The CDR3 region is CASSARLAGRQETQYF. The DNA of the CDR3 is TGTGCCAGCAGTGCCCGACTAGCGGGAAGGCAAGAGACCCAGTACTTC.

In its sample, this clonotype was seen a few times. The rearrangement uses TRBV9 and TRBJ1-5, with TRBD1 as a possible D gene (5 bases). Trimming took off 5 bases at V and 6 bases at J, with 18 bases between the two ends. Germline loops: CDR1 SGDLS, CDR2 YYNGEE. This CDR3 is 15 amino acids long. The CDR3 region has the DNA TGTGCCAGCAGGGAAGACAGCCTTGCACGTCAGCCCCAGCATTTT. This translates into CASREDSLARQPQHF. Filled out from reference TRBV9 and TRBJ1-5, the complete variable domain reads DSGVTQTPKHLITATGQRVTLRCSPRSGDLSVYWYQQSLDQGLQFLIQYYNGEERAKGNILERFSAQQFPDLHSELNLSSLELGDSALYFCASREDSLARQPQHFGDGTRLSIL.

The table lists this clonotype with many counts. V gene TRBV2 combines with J gene TRBJ1-6, with D unresolved. V was shortened by 4 bases and J by 4 bases, with 11 bases between the two germline ends. The length of the CDR3 is 15 residues. Germline values: CDR1 SNHLY, CDR2 FYNNEI. The CDR3: CASSVGEAYNSPLHF. In nucleotides, the CDR3 is TGTGCCAGCAGTGTCGGAGAAGCGTATAATTCACCCCTCCACTTT.

This clonotype was observed at least ten times. V usage is TRBV7-9 and J usage is TRBJ1-4; possibly TRBD1 for D (5 bases). V lost 5 bases and J lost 4, with 8 bases in between. The CDR3 is 13 amino acids. CDR1 is SEHNR and CDR2 is FQNEAQ in the germline V gene (reference sequence). CDR3 coding DNA: TGTGCCAGCAGCCCAGACAGTAATGAAAAACTGTTTTTT. Its translation: CASSPDSNEKLFF.

This clonotype was seen many times. This sequence joins TRBV12-3 or TRBV12-4 and TRBJ2-5, with 8 positions matching TRBD1. CDR3 length equals 13 residues. V trimming: 5 bases; J trimming: 5 bases; junction bases outside the gene matches: 4. CDR3: CASSMDRVETQYF. The CDR3 region has the DNA TGTGCCAGCAGTATGGACAGGGTCGAGACCCAGTACTTC.

This clonotype was found many times. CDR3 in amino acids: CASSATRRGVNSPLHF. In DNA, the CDR3 is TGTGCCAGCAGCGCCACCCGTCGGGGGGTTAATTCACCCCTCCACTTT. The genes are TRBV9 and TRBJ1-6, with a weak D call TRBD1 (5 bases). This CDR3 has 16 amino acids. Germline V gene lookup returns CDR1 SGDLS and CDR2 YYNGEE. Between the trimmed V and J ends, which lost 3 bases and 6 bases, there was a span of 16 bases.

This clonotype was counted many times. V gene TRBV20-1 combines with J gene TRBJ1-3; D is undetermined. V gave up 0 bases and J gave up 4 bases, with 7 bases separating them. The CDR3 spans 13 residues. From germline, CDR1 is DFQATT and CDR2 SNEGSKA (reference sequence). The CDR3 DNA is TGCAGTGCTAGAGATTTCCAGGGAAACACCATATATTTT. This translates into CSARDFQGNTIYF.

This chain uses TRBV7-9 with TRBJ2-2; 8 nucleotides agree with TRBD1. The trim removed 4 bases at V and 7 bases at J, leaving 8 bases unmatched. Germline CDR1 SEHNR, CDR2 FQNEAQ (reference sequence). The CDR3 runs to 15 residues. This chain's CDR3 is CASSYRDRTNGELFF. The CDR3 nucleotides are TGTGCCAGCAGCTACCGGGACAGGACCAACGGGGAGCTGTTTTTT.

This clonotype was seen at least ten times. This rearrangement joins TRBV7-3 to TRBJ1-3; D is uncertain. V was pared by 5 bases and J by 2 bases, with 7 bases between. This CDR3 spans 13 amino acids. Germline V lookup: CDR1 SGHTA, CDR2 FQGTGA. The CDR3 loop reads CASSRGTGNTIYF. The DNA of the CDR3 is TGTGCCAGCAGCCGGGGAACTGGAAACACCATATATTTT.

This clonotype was counted many times. The gene calls are TRBV7-2 and TRBJ1-5; TRBD1 is a possible D gene (5 bases). Germline V gives CDR1 SGHTA, CDR2 FQGNSA. Trimming took 5 bases from V and 1 from J, leaving 18 bases between them. The CDR3 runs to 17 residues. In nucleotides, the CDR3 is TGTGCCAGCAGCCGGGCGGGGGAAAGGGACAGCAATCAGCCCCAGCATTTT. This codes for CASSRAGERDSNQPQHF.

V and J are TRBV7-9 and TRBJ2-7; D not resolved. Germline V lookup: CDR1 SEHNR, CDR2 FQNEAQ (reference sequence). Trimming removed 5 bases at V and 7 bases at J, with 15 bases between. This CDR3 is built from 13 residues. CDR3 nucleotide sequence: TGTGCCAGCAGCCAAAGGGCCTCTAGTGAGCAGTACTTC. Translating gives CASSQRASSEQYF.

Details on this clonotype: A much larger clone differs by one base, so this may be a read error. The chain couples TRBV25-1 to TRBJ2-5, with D perhaps matching TRBD1 or TRBD2 (5 bases each). The CDR3 has 15 amino acids. Trimming removed 3 bases at V and 5 bases at J, with 16 bases between. CDR1 and CDR2 (germline): MGHDK, SYGVNS. CDR3 residues: CASSDPGTEVETQYF. As DNA, the CDR3 is TGTGCCAGCAGTGATCCCGGGACGGAGGTGGAGACCCAGTACTTC.

The chain employs TRBV9 and TRBJ2-5, with TRBD1 identical over 7 bases. V lost 4 bases, J lost 5 bases, and 8 bases stayed unmatched. The CDR3 is 14 residues long. CDR1 is SGDLS and CDR2 is YYNGEE in the germline V gene. CDR3 coding DNA: TGTGCCAGCAGCTCAACAGGGGTTTGGGAGACCCAGTACTTC. This sequence encodes CASSSTGVWETQYF.

To note about this clonotype: Being one base from a much bigger clone, this may be a read error. The chain couples TRBV24-1 to TRBJ2-5, with 8 positions matching TRBD2. The CDR3 totals 15 residues. Losses at the gene ends were 6 bases for V and 5 bases for J; bases not matched to a gene: 10. Germline CDR1 and CDR2: KGHDR and SFDVKD. The CDR3 DNA reads TGTGCCACCAGTAGAAATAGCGGGACGGGGGAGACCCAGTACTTC. Protein sequence: CATSRNSGTGETQYF.

This chain links TRBV10-3 with TRBJ2-7; 10 bases agree with TRBD2. From germline, CDR1 is ENHRY and CDR2 SYGVKD. Trimming cost V 5 bases and J 2 bases; bases outside gene matches: 9. There are 16 residues in the CDR3. The CDR3 DNA reads TGTGCCATCAGTTTAGCCCGGACTAGCGGAACCTACGAGCAGTACTTC. The encoded protein is CAISLARTSGTYEQYF.

This clonotype showed up many times. The chain links TRBV10-3 to TRBJ1-1; D is uncertain. This CDR3 has 12 residues. V was trimmed by 6 bases and J by 2 bases, leaving 7 bases between them. Germline loops: CDR1 ENHRY, CDR2 SYGVKD. The CDR3 nucleotides read TGTGCCATCAGGAAGGGCAACACTGAAGCTTTCTTT. Its translation: CAIRKGNTEAFF.

This clonotype was observed a handful of times. The chain links TRBV7-2 to TRBJ2-7; D uncertain. V was trimmed by 5 bases and J by 2 bases, leaving 13 bases between them. The CDR3 length is 14 residues. Germline V CDR1 and CDR2: SGHTA, FQGNSA. CDR3 sequence reads: CASSATGSPYEQYF. CDR3 DNA sequence: TGTGCCAGCAGCGCGACCGGGTCTCCCTACGAGCAGTACTTC.

The chain couples TRBV11-2 to TRBJ1-6, with D perhaps matching TRBD1 (5 bases). Between the trimmed V and J ends, which lost 7 bases and 11 bases, there was a span of 21 bases. The CDR3 length is 15 residues. Germline-derived CDR1 and CDR2 are SGHAT and FQNNGV. CDR3 sequence: CASTPKRGPGAPLHF. CDR3 DNA: TGTGCCAGCACCCCGAAGAGGGGACCTGGGGCACCCCTCCACTTT.

J is TRBJ2-7 and V is TRBV9; 8 bases fit TRBD2. The CDR3 is 14 amino acids. CDR1 is SGDLS and CDR2 is YYNGEE in the germline V gene. J gave up 5 bases and V 0 bases, and 4 bases lay outside the gene matches. The CDR3 here is CASSVAAGVNEQYF. The CDR3 DNA is TGTGCCAGCAGCGTAGCAGCGGGAGTCAACGAGCAGTACTTC. The variable domain in full, completed from reference TRBV9 and TRBJ2-7, reads DSGVTQTPKHLITATGQRVTLRCSPRSGDLSVYWYQQSLDQGLQFLIQYYNGEERAKGNILERFSAQQFPDLHSELNLSSLELGDSALYFCASSVAAGVNEQYFGPGTRLTVT.

The chain links TRBV2 to TRBJ1-5; 8 bases agree with TRBD1. The CDR3 covers 14 residues. The germline V gene encodes CDR1 SNHLY and CDR2 FYNNEI. The V and J ends lost 4 bases and 7 bases, in that order; junction bases with no gene match: 6. Here the CDR3 reads CASSAGQGQQPQHF. The DNA for the CDR3 is TGTGCCAGCAGTGCCGGACAGGGCCAGCAGCCCCAGCATTTT.

About this clonotype: The DNA is omitted, as the CDR3 cannot be located on it reliably, and the CDR3 follows TCRdb's listing. The V gene is TRBV15, the J gene TRBJ2-2; the tabulated D call, TRBD2, remains unverified against the DNA. The CDR3 numbers 19 amino acids, ends counted. CDR1 is LNHNV, CDR2 YYDKDF, per germline (reference sequence). CDR3 loop: CATSRPPGLGGGTPGSCFF.

This clonotype was detected many times. The genes are TRBV10-2 and TRBJ1-4; maybe TRBD1 (5 bases). The V gene's germline CDR1 is WSHSY and CDR2 SAAADI. There are 16 residues in the CDR3. Trimming took 2 bases from V and 2 from J, leaving 12 bases between them. Written as DNA, the CDR3 is TGCGCCAGCAGTGAGGCAGGGTGCTTCACTAATGAAAAACTGTTTTTT. Protein product: CASSEAGCFTNEKLFF.

This clonotype was seen many times. This chain connects TRBV2 to TRBJ1-4; no firm D call. The CDR3 runs 14 residues. CDR1 and CDR2 from the germline V gene are SNHLY and FYNNEI. The V and J ends lost 8 bases and 2 bases respectively, with 12 bases between them. In DNA form, the CDR3 reads TGTGCCAGCTTCAGGAGTTCGACTAATGAAAAACTGTTTTTT. It codes for CASFRSSTNEKLFF.

In its sample, this clonotype was seen many times. This rearrangement joins TRBV29-1 to TRBJ2-5; D unresolved. V was clipped by 0 bases and J by 5 bases, with 13 bases between them. CDR3 length: 14 amino acids. CDR1 and CDR2 from the germline V gene are SQVTM and ANQGSEA. The CDR3 here is CSVEDPGEVETQYF. CDR3 in DNA: TGCAGCGTTGAAGATCCAGGCGAGGTGGAGACCCAGTACTTC.

The chain links TRBV14 to TRBJ2-3; a weak D match, TRBD2 (5 bases). CDR3 length: 15 amino acids. The germline gives CDR1 SGHDN, CDR2 FVKESK. The ends were cut back, 2 bases at V and 8 bases at J, with 17 bases in the middle. CDR3 protein: CASSQSLHDGGTQYF. The CDR3 nucleotides read TGTGCCAGCAGCCAATCCCTCCACGATGGAGGTACGCAGTATTTT.

This clonotype has a single count. This chain joins TRBV19 and TRBJ1-5; D may be TRBD1 (5 bases). In germline, CDR1 is LNHDA, CDR2 SQIVND (reference sequence). The ends were cut back, 3 bases at V and 3 bases at J, with 12 bases in the middle. This CDR3 has 15 residues. The CDR3 sequence: CASSMRGRNNQPQHF. The CDR3 nucleotides read TGTGCCAGTAGTATGAGGGGTAGGAACAATCAGCCCCAGCATTTT.